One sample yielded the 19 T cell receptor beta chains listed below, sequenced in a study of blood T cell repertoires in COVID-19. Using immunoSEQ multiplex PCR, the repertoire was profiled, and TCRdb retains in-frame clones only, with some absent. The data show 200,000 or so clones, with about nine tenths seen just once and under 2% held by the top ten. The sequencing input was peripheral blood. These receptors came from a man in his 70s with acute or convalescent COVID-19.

CDR3 region: CASSKWTSGSTDTQYF. CDR3 sequence (DNA): TGCGCCAGCAGCAAATGGACTAGCGGTAGCACAGATACGCAGTATTTT. The chain links TRBV5-1 to TRBJ2-3; 10 bases match TRBD2. Germline V gene data show CDR1 as SGHRS and CDR2 as YFSETQ. Trimming took 4 bases from V and 0 from J; bases not matched to a gene: 5. The CDR3 extends over 16 amino acids.

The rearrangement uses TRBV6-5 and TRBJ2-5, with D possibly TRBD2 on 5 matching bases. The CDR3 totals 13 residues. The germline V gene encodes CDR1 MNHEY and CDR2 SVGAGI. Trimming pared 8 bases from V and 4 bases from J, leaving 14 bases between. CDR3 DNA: TGTGCCAGCTCGGGTGGCCGGGGAGAGACCCAGTACTTC. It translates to CASSGGRGETQYF.

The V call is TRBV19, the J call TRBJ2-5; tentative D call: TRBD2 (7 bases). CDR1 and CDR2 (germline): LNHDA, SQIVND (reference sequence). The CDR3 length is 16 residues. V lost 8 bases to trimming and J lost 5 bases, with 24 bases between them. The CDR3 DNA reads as TGTGCCAGTCCCAATAGGAGGGGGGGATCGGGGGAGACCCAGTACTTC. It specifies CASPNRRGGSGETQYF.

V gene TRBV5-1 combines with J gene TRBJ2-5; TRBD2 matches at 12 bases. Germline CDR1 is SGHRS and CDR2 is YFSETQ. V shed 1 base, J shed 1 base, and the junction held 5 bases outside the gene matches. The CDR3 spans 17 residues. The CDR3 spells CASSLSGTSGLQETQYF. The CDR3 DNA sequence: TGCGCCAGCAGCTTGTCCGGGACTAGCGGGCTCCAAGAGACCCAGTACTTC.

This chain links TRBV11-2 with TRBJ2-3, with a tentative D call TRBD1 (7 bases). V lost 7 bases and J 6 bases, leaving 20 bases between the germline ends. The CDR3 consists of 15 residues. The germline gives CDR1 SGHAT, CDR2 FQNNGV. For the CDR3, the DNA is TGTGCCAGCACCAAAGGGGCAGGGGGGCTGGATACGCAGTATTTT. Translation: CASTKGAGGLDTQYF.

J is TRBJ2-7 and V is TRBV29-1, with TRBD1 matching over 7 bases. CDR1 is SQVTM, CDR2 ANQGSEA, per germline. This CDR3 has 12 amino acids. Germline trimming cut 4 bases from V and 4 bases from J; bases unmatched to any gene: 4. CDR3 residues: CSVGTGGYEQYF. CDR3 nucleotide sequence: TGCAGCGTTGGGACAGGTGGATACGAGCAGTACTTC.

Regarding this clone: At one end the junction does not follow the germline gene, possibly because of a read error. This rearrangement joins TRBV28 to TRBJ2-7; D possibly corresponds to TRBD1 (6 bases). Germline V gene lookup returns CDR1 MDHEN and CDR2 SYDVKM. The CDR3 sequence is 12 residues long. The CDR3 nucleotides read TGTGCTAGCATAGGGGGTGGCTACGAGCAGTACTTC. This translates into CASIGGGYEQYF.

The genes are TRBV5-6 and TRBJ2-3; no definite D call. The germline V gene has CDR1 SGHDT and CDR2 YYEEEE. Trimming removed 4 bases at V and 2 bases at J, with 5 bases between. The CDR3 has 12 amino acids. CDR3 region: CASSAYTDTQYF. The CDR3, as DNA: TGTGCCAGCAGCGCGTACACAGATACGCAGTATTTT.

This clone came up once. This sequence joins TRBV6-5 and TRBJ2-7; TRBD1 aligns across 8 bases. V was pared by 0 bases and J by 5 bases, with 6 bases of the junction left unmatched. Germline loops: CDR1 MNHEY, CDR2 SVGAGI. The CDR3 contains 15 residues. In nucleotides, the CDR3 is TGTGCCAGCAGTTACTCCAGACAGGGGTGGAACGAGCAGTACTTC. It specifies CASSYSRQGWNEQYF.

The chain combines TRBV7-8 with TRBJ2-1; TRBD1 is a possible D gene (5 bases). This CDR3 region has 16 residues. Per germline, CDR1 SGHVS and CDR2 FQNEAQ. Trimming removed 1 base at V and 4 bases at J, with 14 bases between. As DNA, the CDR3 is TGTGCCAGCAGCTTAGTCAAAGGGCAGGGTTACAATGAGCAGTTCTTC. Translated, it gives CASSLVKGQGYNEQFF.

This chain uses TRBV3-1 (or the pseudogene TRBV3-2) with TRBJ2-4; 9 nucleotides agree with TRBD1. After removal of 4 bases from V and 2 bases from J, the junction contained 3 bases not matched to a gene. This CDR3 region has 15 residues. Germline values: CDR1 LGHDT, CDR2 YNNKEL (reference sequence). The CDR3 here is CASSLQGATKNIQYF. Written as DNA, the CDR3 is TGTGCCAGCAGCCTACAGGGGGCGACCAAAAACATTCAGTACTTC.

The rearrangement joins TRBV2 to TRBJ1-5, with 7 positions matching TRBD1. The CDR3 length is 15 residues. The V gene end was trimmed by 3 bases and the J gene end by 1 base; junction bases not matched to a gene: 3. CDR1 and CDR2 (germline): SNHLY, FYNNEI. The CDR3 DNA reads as TGTGCCAGCAGTGACCCGGGACAGAGCAATCAGCCCCAGCATTTT. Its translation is CASSDPGQSNQPQHF.

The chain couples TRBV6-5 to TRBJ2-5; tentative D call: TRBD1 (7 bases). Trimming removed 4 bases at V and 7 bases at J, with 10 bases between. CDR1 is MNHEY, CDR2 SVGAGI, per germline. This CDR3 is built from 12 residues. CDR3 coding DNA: TGTGCCAGCAGTTGGCAGGGGGGGACCCAGTACTTC. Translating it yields CASSWQGGTQYF.

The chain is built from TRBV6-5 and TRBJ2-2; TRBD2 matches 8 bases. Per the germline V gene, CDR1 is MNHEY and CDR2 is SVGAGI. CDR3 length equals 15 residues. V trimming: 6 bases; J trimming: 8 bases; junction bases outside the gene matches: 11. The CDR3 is CASRADGLAAGELFF. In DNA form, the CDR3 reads TGTGCCAGCAGAGCGGACGGACTAGCTGCAGGGGAGCTGTTTTTT.

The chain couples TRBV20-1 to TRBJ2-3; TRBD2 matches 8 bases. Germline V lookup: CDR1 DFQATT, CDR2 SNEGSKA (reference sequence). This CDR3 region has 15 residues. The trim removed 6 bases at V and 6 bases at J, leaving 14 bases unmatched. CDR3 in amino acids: CSASKRAGAGDTQYF. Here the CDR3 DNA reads TGCAGTGCCAGTAAACGAGCGGGAGCGGGTGATACGCAGTATTTT.

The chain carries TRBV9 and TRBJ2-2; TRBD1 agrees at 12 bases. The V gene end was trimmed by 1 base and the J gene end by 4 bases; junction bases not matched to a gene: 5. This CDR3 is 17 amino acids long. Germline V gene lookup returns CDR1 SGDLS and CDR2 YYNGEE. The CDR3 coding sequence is TGTGCCAGCAGCGTACCGGGACAGGGGGCTCTCACCGGGGAGCTGTTTTTT. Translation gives CASSVPGQGALTGELFF.

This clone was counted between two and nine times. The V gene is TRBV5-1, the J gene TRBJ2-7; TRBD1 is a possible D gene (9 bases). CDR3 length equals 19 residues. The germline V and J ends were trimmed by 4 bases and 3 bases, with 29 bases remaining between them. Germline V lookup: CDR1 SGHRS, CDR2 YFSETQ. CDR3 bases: TGCGCCAGCAGCCCCCGACAGGGGGGTAGCGGGAAACCTTTCTACGAGCAGTACTTC. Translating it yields CASSPRQGGSGKPFYEQYF.

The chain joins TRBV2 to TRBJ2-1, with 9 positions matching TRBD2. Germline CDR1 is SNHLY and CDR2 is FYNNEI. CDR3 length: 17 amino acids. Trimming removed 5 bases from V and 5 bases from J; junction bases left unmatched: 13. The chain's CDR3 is CASSSGLAMPIHNEQFF. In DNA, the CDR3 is TGTGCCAGCAGTTCCGGACTAGCGATGCCCATCCACAATGAGCAGTTCTTC. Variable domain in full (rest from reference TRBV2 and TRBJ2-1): EPEVTQTPSHQVTQMGQEVILRCVPISNHLYFYWYRQILGQKVEFLVSFYNNEISEKSEIFDDQFSVERPDGSNFTLKIRSTKLEDSAMYFCASSSGLAMPIHNEQFFGPGTRLTVL.

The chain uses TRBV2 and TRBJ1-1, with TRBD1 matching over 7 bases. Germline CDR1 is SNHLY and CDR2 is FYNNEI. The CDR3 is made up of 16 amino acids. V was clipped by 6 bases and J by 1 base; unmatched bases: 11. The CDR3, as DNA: TGTGCCAGCAGCCCCGACGGGACAGTTAAGAACACTGAAGCTTTCTTT. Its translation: CASSPDGTVKNTEAFF.